The clone carrying this TCR beta chain was recorded only once. The germline gives CDR1 SGHAT, CDR2 FQNNGV. Deletions cut 5 bases from V and 5 bases from J, with 9 bases between. The CDR3 is 12 residues long. This record comes from a study of T cell changes during pregnancy in multiple sclerosis. The protocol was immunoSEQ multiplex PCR, while the TCRdb copy is restricted to in-frame clones and leaves out a portion. The repertoire includes roughly 38,000 clones, roughly nine tenths of them detected once, and over 5% sits in the top ten. Specimen: peripheral blood, collected in the third trimester of pregnancy. The sequence derives from a female donor in good health, enrolled as a control in a pregnancy study. This rearrangement joins TRBV11-2 to TRBJ2-5; the D is unclear. The CDR3 sequence is CASSPLLETQYF. The DNA for the CDR3 is TGTGCCAGCAGCCCCCTCTTGGAGACCCAGTACTTC.